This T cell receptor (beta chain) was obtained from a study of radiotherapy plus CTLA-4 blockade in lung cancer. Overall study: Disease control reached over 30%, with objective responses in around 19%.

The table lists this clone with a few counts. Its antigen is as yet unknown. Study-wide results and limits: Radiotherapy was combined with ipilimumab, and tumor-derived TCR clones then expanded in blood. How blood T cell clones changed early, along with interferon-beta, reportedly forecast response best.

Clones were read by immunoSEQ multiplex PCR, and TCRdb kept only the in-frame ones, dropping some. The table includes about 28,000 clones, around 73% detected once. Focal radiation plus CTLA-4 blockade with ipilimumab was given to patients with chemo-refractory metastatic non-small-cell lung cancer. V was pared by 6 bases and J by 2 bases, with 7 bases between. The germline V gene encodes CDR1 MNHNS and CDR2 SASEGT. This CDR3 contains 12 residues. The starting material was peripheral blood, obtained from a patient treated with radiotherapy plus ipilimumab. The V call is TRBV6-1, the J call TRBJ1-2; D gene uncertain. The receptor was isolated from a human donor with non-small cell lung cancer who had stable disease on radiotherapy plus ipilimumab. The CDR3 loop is CASSDWNYGYTF. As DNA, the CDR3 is TGTGCCAGCAGCGACTGGAACTATGGCTACACCTTC.